One sample yielded the 9 T cell receptor beta chains listed below, sequenced in a study of Ad26.COV2.S vaccination and SARS-CoV-2 variants. Treatment in this sample: around 19 received Ad26.COV2.S at low or high dose, single or two shots; roughly five received placebo; per-sample allocation not given. Vaccine and placebo recipients were sampled on day 63 after the first injection. Measured with immunoSEQ multiplex PCR; TCRdb has only the in-frame clones, and not every one. Of hundreds of thousands of clones detected, 90% appear once; the ten largest clones hold roughly an eighth. Sequencing was performed on peripheral blood, taken in a trial of Ad26.COV2.S vaccine versus placebo. The receptor source for this set is a person between 18 and 65 years old who received the Ad26.COV2.S COVID-19 vaccine or a placebo.

The chain has TRBV7-2 and TRBJ2-7; D perhaps matches TRBD2 (5 bases). The germline V gene has CDR1 SGHTA and CDR2 FQGNSA. The CDR3 is 13 residues long. V lost 5 bases and J 5 bases, leaving 13 bases between the germline ends. The CDR3 spells CASSPRARDEQYF. As DNA, the CDR3 is TGTGCCAGCAGCCCCCGAGCGCGGGACGAGCAGTACTTC.

The sample holds one count of this clone. The chain has TRBV7-6 and TRBJ2-7; 9 nucleotides agree with TRBD1. V was clipped by 4 bases and J by 4 bases; unmatched bases: 5. CDR1 is SGHVS, CDR2 FNYEAQ, per germline. The CDR3 extends over 14 amino acids. As DNA, the CDR3 is TGTGCCAGCAGCTCAGGGACAGGGTTTTACGAGCAGTACTTC. It yields the protein CASSSGTGFYEQYF.

The V gene is TRBV5-5, the J gene TRBJ2-5, with D possibly matching TRBD2 (6 bases). Trimming stripped 1 base from V and 4 bases from J, with 20 bases between. Germline loops: CDR1 SGHKS, CDR2 YYEKEE (reference sequence). The CDR3 is made up of 17 amino acids. CDR3 protein: CASSLSRGGPASETQYF. The DNA for the CDR3 is TGTGCCAGCAGCTTGAGCAGAGGAGGGCCGGCGTCAGAGACCCAGTACTTC.

This chain joins TRBV7-2 and TRBJ2-5; D is unclear. Deletions cut 5 bases from V and 4 bases from J, with 5 bases between. Germline-derived CDR1 and CDR2 are SGHTA and FQGNSA. This CDR3 has 11 residues. The CDR3 is CASSRRETQYF. In DNA form, the CDR3 reads TGTGCCAGCAGCCGTCGAGAGACCCAGTACTTC.

This clone was picked up one time. The V call is TRBV6-6, the J call TRBJ2-7; 7 nucleotides agree with TRBD1. After removal of 7 bases from V and 7 bases from J, the junction contained 13 bases not matched to a gene. The CDR3 spans 14 residues. Germline loops: CDR1 MNHNY, CDR2 SVGAGI (reference sequence). The CDR3 sequence: CASTRGGRPKEQYF. The CDR3 DNA sequence: TGTGCCAGCACTAGAGGGGGCAGGCCTAAAGAGCAGTACTTC.

The chain is built from TRBV27 and TRBJ2-2, with 12 bases identical to TRBD2. Germline CDR1 MNHEY, CDR2 SMNVEV (reference sequence). This CDR3 spans 16 amino acids. V lost 7 bases and J lost 6; bases outside the gene matches: 9. The CDR3 nucleotides are TGTGCCAGCAAAAAGGGGGCTAGCGGGAGGGCCGGGGAGCTGTTTTTT. Residues: CASKKGASGRAGELFF.

The chain has TRBV5-1 and TRBJ2-7, with D possibly matching TRBD2 (6 bases). The V end lost 6 bases, the J end lost 0 bases, and 16 bases lay between the germline ends. The CDR3 is 15 residues long. Germline CDR1 and CDR2: SGHRS and YFSETQ. The chain's CDR3 is CASTVGTSISYEQYF. The CDR3 DNA sequence: TGCGCCAGCACGGTAGGGACTTCGATCTCCTACGAGCAGTACTTC.

This clone has just one count. The gene calls are TRBV18 and TRBJ1-6, with TRBD1 matching 7 bases. J gave up 13 bases and V 5 bases, and 5 bases lay outside the gene matches. Germline values: CDR1 KGHSH, CDR2 LQKENI. This CDR3 has 12 residues. CDR3 protein: CASSDRVEPLHF. The CDR3 DNA sequence: TGTGCCAGCTCAGACAGGGTGGAGCCCCTCCACTTT.

This clone was counted once. The chain couples TRBV3-1 (or the pseudogene TRBV3-2) to TRBJ2-7, with 9 bases lining up with TRBD1. The germline CDR1 and CDR2 sequences are LGHDT and YNNKEL (reference sequence). There are 14 residues in the CDR3. V was pared by 4 bases and J by 4 bases, with 5 bases of the junction left unmatched. In DNA, the CDR3 is TGTGCCAGCAGCCCCGGGACAGGGTGGTACGAGCAGTACTTC. Translation gives CASSPGTGWYEQYF.